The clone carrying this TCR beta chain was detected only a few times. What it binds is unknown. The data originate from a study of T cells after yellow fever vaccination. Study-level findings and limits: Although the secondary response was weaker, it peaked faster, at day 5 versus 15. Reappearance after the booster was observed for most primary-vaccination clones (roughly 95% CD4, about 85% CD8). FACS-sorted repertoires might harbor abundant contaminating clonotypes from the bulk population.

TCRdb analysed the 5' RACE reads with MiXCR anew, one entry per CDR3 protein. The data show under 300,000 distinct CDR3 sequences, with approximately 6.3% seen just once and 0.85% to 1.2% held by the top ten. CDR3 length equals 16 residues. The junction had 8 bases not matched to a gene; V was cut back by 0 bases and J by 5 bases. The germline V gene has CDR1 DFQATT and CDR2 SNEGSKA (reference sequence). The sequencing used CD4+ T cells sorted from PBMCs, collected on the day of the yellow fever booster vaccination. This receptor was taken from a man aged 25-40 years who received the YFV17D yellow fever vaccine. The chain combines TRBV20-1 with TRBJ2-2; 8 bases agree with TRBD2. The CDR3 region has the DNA TGCAGTGCTAGAGATCGCAGCGGGAGTGGGACCGGGGAGCTGTTTTTT. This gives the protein CSARDRSGSGTGELFF.